The clone carrying this T cell receptor (beta chain) was counted ten times or more. This entry is derived from a study of CD8 T cells in ankylosing spondylitis. Trimming stripped 8 bases from V and 0 bases from J, with 12 bases between. This CDR3 is built from 14 residues. Quantitative molecular-barcoded 5'-RACE generated the TCR beta libraries. One entry per CDR3 protein results from TCRdb running MiXCR on the 5' RACE reads. The table includes 200,000 to 250,000 distinct CDR3 sequences, around 11% detected once. The J gene is TRBJ2-3, the V gene TRBV12-3 or TRBV12-4; D is ambiguous. The sequence was collected from a male donor with ankylosing spondylitis or in good health (not recorded which). Sequences were obtained from blood, either unsorted or a sorted T cell fraction (not recorded which). CDR3 DNA sequence: TGTGCCAGCCGGAAGGACCCCAGCACAGATACGCAGTATTTT. This codes for CASRKDPSTDTQYF.